The clone carrying this TCR beta chain has more than one count but fewer than ten. This sample was taken from a study of technical replicates of blood from several donors. This CDR3 comprises 15 residues. Looked up from germline, CDR1 is SEHNR and CDR2 is FQNEAQ (reference sequence). The V end lost 5 bases, the J end lost 1 base, and 14 bases lay between the germline ends. Assay: immunoSEQ multiplex PCR; the TCRdb copy retains only in-frame clones and omits some. The sample has around 68,000 clones, under 98% seen once; the top ten hold approximately 0.25%. The V and J genes are TRBV7-9 and TRBJ1-1; a weak D match, TRBD1 (5 bases). This receptor was obtained from a human donor in good health. Sequencing was carried out using T cells isolated from PBMCs. CDR3 DNA sequence: TGTGCCAGCAGCACATTGGGGGAGGAGAACACTGAAGCTTTCTTT. Protein: CASSTLGEENTEAFF.